This TCR beta chain was found in a study of Ad26.COV2.S vaccination and SARS-CoV-2 variants. Overall study: Administration of Ad26.COV2.S was intramuscular, either once or twice 56 days apart.

This clone has a single count. Its target is not known. Assay: immunoSEQ multiplex PCR; the TCRdb copy retains only in-frame clones and omits some. The profile covers hundreds of thousands of clones, with 89% appearing a single time and approximately 1.5% taken by the ten largest. Study conclusions and caveats: Responses of T cells in total may have been underestimated by the TCR breadth and depth analyses. Greater spike-specific TCR breadth was seen in vaccine recipients than in placebo recipients.

Stated treatment: 15 to 20 received Ad26.COV2.S at low or high dose, single or two shots; five or six received placebo; per-sample allocation not given. The investigators took samples on day 63 after the first vaccine or placebo injection. Adults aged 18-55 years in Boston included the donor. Sequencing used peripheral blood, obtained in a trial of Ad26.COV2.S vaccine versus placebo. This clonotype was obtained from a person between 18 and 65 years old who received the Ad26.COV2.S COVID-19 vaccine or a placebo.

The DNA for the CDR3 is TGCAGTGCTGCCCCTACAGATACGCAGTATTTT. Encoded protein: CSAAPTDTQYF. The chain carries TRBV20-1 and TRBJ2-3, with D unclear. The ends were cut back, 5 bases at V and 3 bases at J, with 6 bases in the middle. CDR3 length equals 11 residues. Germline assignment: CDR1 DFQATT and CDR2 SNEGSKA (reference sequence).